The 14 T cell receptor beta chains below come from one sample, sequenced in a study of blood T cell repertoires in COVID-19. The repertoire was sequenced with immunoSEQ multiplex PCR; TCRdb's copy has only in-frame clones and lacks some. The profile covers approximately 440,000 clones, with about 90% appearing a single time and around 0.7% taken by the ten largest. Sequencing was performed on PBMCs or T cells enriched from blood (not recorded which). The receptors originated from a woman under 30 who had recovered from COVID-19.

The chain couples TRBV12-3 or TRBV12-4 to TRBJ1-1; 8 bases map to TRBD1. This CDR3 spans 13 amino acids. V shed 5 bases, J shed 4 bases, and the junction held 3 bases outside the gene matches. The CDR3 loop is CASSHTGGTEAFF. The CDR3, as DNA: TGTGCCAGCAGTCACACAGGGGGCACTGAAGCTTTCTTT.

This chain links TRBV5-1 with TRBJ2-7, with a possible D match to TRBD2 (7 bases). The CDR3 consists of 15 residues. The ends were cut back, 0 bases at V and 4 bases at J, with 14 bases in the middle. Germline lookup yields CDR1 SGHRS and CDR2 YFSETQ. CDR3 DNA sequence: TGCGCCAGCAGCTTGGTCGGGGGGCACTCGTACGAGCAGTACTTC. Residues: CASSLVGGHSYEQYF.

The rearrangement joins TRBV7-8 to TRBJ2-1; D perhaps matches TRBD1 (7 bases). Germline V lookup: CDR1 SGHVS, CDR2 FQNEAQ. Trimming shortened V by 5 bases and J by 9 bases, and 20 bases separated the two germline ends. The CDR3 consists of 15 residues. CDR3 DNA: TGTGCCAGCAGCCCATATGGGACAGCCGGGGGTGAGCAGTTCTTC. Residues: CASSPYGTAGGEQFF.

CDR3 nucleotides: TGTGCCAGCAGCCTACAGACAGCGAACACTGAAGCTTTCTTT. The encoded protein is CASSLQTANTEAFF. This chain links TRBV3-1 (or the pseudogene TRBV3-2) with TRBJ1-1; D may be TRBD1 (5 bases). The V gene lost 4 bases and the J gene lost 1 base, with 10 bases spanning the gap. Germline lookup yields CDR1 LGHDT and CDR2 YNNKEL (reference sequence). The CDR3 length is 14 residues.

V usage is TRBV5-1 and J usage is TRBJ2-2; 7 nucleotides align to TRBD1. Germline V CDR1 and CDR2: SGHRS, YFSETQ. V dropped 0 bases and J dropped 0; count of bases not matched to a gene: 5. The CDR3 covers 17 residues. CDR3 coding DNA: TGCGCCAGCAGCTTGGATATTGGGACAGCGAACACCGGGGAGCTGTTTTTT. Protein: CASSLDIGTANTGELFF.

The chain combines TRBV4-1 with TRBJ2-2; 8 bases line up with TRBD2. Germline loops: CDR1 MGHRA, CDR2 YSYEKL. The CDR3 spans 16 residues. Unmatched junction bases numbered 7, after V lost 7 bases and J lost 0 bases. In DNA form, the CDR3 reads TGCGCCAGCACCTATAGCGGGGCTCCGAACACCGGGGAGCTGTTTTTT. The encoded protein is CASTYSGAPNTGELFF.

This chain joins TRBV19 and TRBJ1-5, with D possibly matching TRBD1 (6 bases). V gave up 7 bases and J gave up 5 bases, with 12 bases separating them. This CDR3 has 13 residues. Germline CDR1 and CDR2: LNHDA and SQIVND (reference sequence). The DNA for the CDR3 is TGTGCCAGTACCGACAGGCGGGATCAGCCCCAGCATTTT. It yields the protein CASTDRRDQPQHF.

This clone was picked up one time. The V and J genes are TRBV2 and TRBJ1-2; 8 nucleotides align to TRBD1. The CDR3 sequence is 13 residues long. V was clipped by 3 bases and J by 8 bases; unmatched bases: 5. Germline loops: CDR1 SNHLY, CDR2 FYNNEI. DNA for the CDR3: TGTGCCAGCAGTGAGGCCAGGGGGCACGGCTACACCTTC. Translation gives CASSEARGHGYTF.

This chain joins TRBV5-1 and TRBJ2-1, with D possibly TRBD2 on 7 matching bases. V was pared by 1 base and J by 5 bases, with 28 bases between. The CDR3 runs to 20 residues. The germline gives CDR1 SGHRS, CDR2 YFSETQ. The CDR3 DNA reads as TGCGCCAGCAGCTTGAGCGGGATCGTGTCTACAGGGCGGATTAACAATGAGCAGTTCTTC. This gives the protein CASSLSGIVSTGRINNEQFF.

V is TRBV9 and J is TRBJ1-4; 8 bases fit TRBD1. V shed 3 bases, J shed 5 bases, and the junction held 6 bases outside the gene matches. This CDR3 region has 15 residues. Germline CDR1 is SGDLS and CDR2 is YYNGEE. The CDR3 sequence is CASSAQGAPNEKLFF. CDR3 bases: TGTGCCAGCAGCGCCCAGGGGGCACCGAATGAAAAACTGTTTTTT.

The chain is built from TRBV2 and TRBJ2-3, with TRBD1 matching 8 bases. Germline V gene lookup returns CDR1 SNHLY and CDR2 FYNNEI. This CDR3 is 15 amino acids long. V lost 3 bases to trimming and J lost 5 bases; unmatched junction nucleotides: 7. CDR3 residues: CASSDADRAIDTQYF. As DNA, the CDR3 is TGTGCCAGCAGTGACGCGGACAGGGCAATAGATACGCAGTATTTT.

The rearrangement uses TRBV2 and TRBJ2-2; the D gene is possibly TRBD2 (6 bases). This CDR3 region has 14 residues. Trimming removed 7 bases from V and 8 bases from J, with 17 bases in between. The germline V gene has CDR1 SNHLY and CDR2 FYNNEI. CDR3 region: CASTQRRGTGELFF. CDR3 nucleotides: TGTGCCAGCACTCAAAGGAGGGGTACGGGGGAGCTGTTTTTT.

The V and J genes are TRBV3-1 (or the pseudogene TRBV3-2) and TRBJ1-6; 7 bases are a match to TRBD1. Losses at the gene ends were 1 base for V and 3 bases for J; bases not matched to a gene: 3. The length of the CDR3 is 16 residues. The germline CDR1 and CDR2 sequences are LGHDT and YNNKEL (reference sequence). CDR3 in amino acids: CASSQGGTDYNSPLHF. As DNA, the CDR3 is TGTGCCAGCAGCCAAGGGGGGACAGACTATAATTCACCCCTCCACTTT.

This CDR3 reads CASSPWGQGRTEAFF. DNA for the CDR3: TGTGCCAGCAGCCCTTGGGGACAGGGAAGGACTGAAGCTTTCTTT. The genes are TRBV3-1 (or the pseudogene TRBV3-2) and TRBJ1-1, with 9 bases that match TRBD1. J gave up 5 bases and V 4 bases, and 8 bases lay outside the gene matches. This CDR3 is 15 amino acids long. The germline gives CDR1 LGHDT, CDR2 YNNKEL (reference sequence).